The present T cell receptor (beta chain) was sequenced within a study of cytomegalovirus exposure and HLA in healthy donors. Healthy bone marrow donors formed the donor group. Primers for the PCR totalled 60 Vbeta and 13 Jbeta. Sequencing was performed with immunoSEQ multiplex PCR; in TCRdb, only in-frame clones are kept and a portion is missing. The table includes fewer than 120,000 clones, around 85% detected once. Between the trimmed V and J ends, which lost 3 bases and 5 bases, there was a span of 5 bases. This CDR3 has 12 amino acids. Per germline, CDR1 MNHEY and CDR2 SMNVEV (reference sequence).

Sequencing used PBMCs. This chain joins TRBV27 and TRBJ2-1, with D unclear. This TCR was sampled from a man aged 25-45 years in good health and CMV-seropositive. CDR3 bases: TGTGCCAGCAGTTTCCCCAACAATGAGCAGTTCTTC. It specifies CASSFPNNEQFF.